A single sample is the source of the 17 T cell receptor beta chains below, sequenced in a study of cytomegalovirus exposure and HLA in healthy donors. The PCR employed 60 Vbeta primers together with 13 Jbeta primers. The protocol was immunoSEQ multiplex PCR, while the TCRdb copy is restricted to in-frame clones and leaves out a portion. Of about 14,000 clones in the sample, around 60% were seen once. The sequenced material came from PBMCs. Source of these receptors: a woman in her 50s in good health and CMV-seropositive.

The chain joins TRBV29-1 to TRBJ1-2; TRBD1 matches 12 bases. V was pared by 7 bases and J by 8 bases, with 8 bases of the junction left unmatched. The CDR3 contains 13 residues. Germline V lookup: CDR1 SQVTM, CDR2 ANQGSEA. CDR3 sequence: CSAGTGGGWGYTF. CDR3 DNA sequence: TGCAGCGCAGGGACAGGGGGCGGATGGGGCTACACCTTC.

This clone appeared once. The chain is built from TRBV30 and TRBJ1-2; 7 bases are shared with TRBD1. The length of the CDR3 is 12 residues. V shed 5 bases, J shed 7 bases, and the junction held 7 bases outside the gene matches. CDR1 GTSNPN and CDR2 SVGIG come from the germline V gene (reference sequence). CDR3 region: CAWETGDIGYTF. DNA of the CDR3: TGTGCCTGGGAAACAGGGGACATTGGCTACACCTTC.

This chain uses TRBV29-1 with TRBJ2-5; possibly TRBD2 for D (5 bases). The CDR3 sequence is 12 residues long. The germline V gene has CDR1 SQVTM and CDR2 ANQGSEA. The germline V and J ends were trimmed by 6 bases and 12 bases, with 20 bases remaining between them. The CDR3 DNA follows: TGCAGCGTGAGTCGAGGGCAGATTAATGAGTACTTC. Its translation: CSVSRGQINEYF.

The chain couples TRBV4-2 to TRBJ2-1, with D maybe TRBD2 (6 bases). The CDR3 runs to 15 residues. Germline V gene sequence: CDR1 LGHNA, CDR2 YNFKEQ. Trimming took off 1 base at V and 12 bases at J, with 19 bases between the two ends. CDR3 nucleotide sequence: TGTGCCAGCAGCCAAGGAGGGAATAGCGGTTCGGGGCAGTTCTTC. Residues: CASSQGGNSGSGQFF.

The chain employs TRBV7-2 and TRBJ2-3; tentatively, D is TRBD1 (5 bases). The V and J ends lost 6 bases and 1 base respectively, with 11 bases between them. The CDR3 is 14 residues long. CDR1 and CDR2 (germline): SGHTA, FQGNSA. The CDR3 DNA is TGTGCCAGCAGGCCCAGGGCGGGCACAGATACGCAGTATTTT. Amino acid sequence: CASRPRAGTDTQYF.

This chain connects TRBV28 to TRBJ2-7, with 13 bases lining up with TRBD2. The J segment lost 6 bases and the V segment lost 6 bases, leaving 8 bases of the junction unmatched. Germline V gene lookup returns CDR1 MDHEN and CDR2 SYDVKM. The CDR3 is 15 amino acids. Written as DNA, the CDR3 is TGTGCCAGCAGCACCACTAGCGGGAGGGCCCCCGAGCAGTACTTC. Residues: CASSTTSGRAPEQYF.

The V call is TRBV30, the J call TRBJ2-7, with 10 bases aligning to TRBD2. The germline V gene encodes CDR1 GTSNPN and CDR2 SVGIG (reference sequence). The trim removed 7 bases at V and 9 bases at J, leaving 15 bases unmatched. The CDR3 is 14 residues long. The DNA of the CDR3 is TGTGCCTACCGCGGAGCGGGAGGGGCTACGGGGCAGTACTTC. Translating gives CAYRGAGGATGQYF.

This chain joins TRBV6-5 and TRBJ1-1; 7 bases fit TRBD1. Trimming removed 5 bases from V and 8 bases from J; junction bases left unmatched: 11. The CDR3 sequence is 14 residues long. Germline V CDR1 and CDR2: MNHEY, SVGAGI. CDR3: CASSRGGQRLEAFF. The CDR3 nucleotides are TGTGCCAGCAGTAGAGGGGGACAGAGATTGGAAGCTTTCTTT.

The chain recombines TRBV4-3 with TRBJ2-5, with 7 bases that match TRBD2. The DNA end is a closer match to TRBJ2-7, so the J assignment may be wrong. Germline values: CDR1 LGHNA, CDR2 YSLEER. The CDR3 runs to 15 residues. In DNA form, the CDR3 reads TGCGCCAGCAGCCACCGCCGGACTAGACCCAACGAGCAGTACTTC. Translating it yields CASSHRRTRPNEQYF.

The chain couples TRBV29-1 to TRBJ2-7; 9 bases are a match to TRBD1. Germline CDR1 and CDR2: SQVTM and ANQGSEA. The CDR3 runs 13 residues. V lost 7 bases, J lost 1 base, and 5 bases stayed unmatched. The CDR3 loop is CSAGTGLSYEQYF. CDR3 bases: TGCAGCGCCGGGACAGGGCTTTCCTACGAGCAGTACTTC.

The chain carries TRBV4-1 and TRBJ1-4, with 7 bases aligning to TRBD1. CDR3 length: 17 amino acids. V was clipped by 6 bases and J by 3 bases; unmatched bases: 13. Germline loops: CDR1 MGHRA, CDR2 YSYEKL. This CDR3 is CASSSSASGTANEKLFF. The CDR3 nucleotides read TGCGCCAGCAGTTCCTCAGCTTCCGGGACAGCTAATGAAAAACTGTTTTTT.

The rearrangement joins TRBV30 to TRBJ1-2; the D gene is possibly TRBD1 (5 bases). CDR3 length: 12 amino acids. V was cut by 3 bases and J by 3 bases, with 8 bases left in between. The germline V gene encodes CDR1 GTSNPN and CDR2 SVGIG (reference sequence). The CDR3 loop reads CAWSRDDYGYTF. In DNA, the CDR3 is TGTGCCTGGAGCAGGGATGACTATGGCTACACCTTC.

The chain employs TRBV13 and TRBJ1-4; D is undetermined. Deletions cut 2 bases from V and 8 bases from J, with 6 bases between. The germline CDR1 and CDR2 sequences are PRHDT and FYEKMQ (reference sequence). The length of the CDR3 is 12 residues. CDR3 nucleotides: TGTGCCAGCAGCTTAAGGCGGGAAAAACTGTTTTTT. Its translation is CASSLRREKLFF.

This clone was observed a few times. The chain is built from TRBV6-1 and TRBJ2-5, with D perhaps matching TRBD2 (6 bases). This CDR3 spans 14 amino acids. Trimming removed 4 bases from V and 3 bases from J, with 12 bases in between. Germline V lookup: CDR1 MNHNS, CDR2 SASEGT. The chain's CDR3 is CASSVGGNKETQYF. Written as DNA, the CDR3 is TGTGCCAGCAGTGTGGGCGGGAATAAAGAGACCCAGTACTTC.

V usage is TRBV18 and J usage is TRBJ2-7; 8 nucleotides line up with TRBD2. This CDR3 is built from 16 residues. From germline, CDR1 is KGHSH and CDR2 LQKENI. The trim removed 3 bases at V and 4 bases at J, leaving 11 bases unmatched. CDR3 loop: CASSPDGLAGGYEQYF. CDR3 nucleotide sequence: TGTGCCAGCTCACCCGATGGCCTCGCGGGAGGATACGAGCAGTACTTC.

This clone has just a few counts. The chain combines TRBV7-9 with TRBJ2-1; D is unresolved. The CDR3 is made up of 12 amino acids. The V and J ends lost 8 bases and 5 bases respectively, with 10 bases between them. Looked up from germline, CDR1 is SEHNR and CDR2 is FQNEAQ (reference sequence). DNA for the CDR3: TGTGCCAGCTTATCCCGGGACAATGAGCAGTTCTTC. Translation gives CASLSRDNEQFF.

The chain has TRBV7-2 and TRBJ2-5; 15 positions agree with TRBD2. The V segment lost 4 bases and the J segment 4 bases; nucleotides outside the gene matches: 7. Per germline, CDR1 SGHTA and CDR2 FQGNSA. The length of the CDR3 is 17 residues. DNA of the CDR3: TGTGCCAGCAGCTCCGGACTAGCGGGAGGGCTGGGAGAGACCCAGTACTTC. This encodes CASSSGLAGGLGETQYF.